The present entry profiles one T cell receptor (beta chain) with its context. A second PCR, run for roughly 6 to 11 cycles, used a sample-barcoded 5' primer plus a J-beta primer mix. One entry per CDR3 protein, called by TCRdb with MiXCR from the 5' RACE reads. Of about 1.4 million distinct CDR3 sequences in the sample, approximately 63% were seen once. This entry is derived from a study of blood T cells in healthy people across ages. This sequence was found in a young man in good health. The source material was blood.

In nucleotides, the CDR3 is TGCGCCATACGAGGGGAGACCCAGTACTTC. Residues: CAIRGETQYF. The V gene is TRBV10-2, the J gene TRBJ2-5; D is perhaps TRBD2 (5 bases). The germline V gene encodes CDR1 WSHSY and CDR2 SAAADI. Trimming cost V 10 bases and J 5 bases, with 8 bases left between them. CDR3 length: 10 amino acids.